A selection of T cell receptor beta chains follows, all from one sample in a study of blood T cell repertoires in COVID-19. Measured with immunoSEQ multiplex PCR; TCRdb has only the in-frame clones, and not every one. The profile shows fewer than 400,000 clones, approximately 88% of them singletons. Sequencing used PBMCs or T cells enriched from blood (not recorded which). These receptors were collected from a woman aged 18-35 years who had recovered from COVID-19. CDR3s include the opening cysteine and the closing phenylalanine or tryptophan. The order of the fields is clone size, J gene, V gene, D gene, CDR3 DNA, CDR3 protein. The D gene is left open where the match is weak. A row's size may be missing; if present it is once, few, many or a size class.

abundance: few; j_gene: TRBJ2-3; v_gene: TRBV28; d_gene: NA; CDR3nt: TGTGCCAGCAGTTTTTATACAGATACGCAGTATTTT; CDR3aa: CASSFYTDTQYF
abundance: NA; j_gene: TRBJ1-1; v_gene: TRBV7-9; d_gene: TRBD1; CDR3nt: TGTGCCAGCAGCTACGGGGACAGGAGGAACACTGAAGCTTTCTTT; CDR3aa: CASSYGDRRNTEAFF
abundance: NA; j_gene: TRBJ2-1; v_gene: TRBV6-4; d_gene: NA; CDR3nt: TGTGCCAGCAGTGACTCCTGGGACTCTATTTACAATGAGCAGTTCTTC; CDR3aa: CASSDSWDSIYNEQFF
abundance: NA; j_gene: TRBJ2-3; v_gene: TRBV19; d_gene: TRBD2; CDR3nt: TGTGCCAGTAGTATAGGCTGGACTAGCGGGAGCACAGATACGCAGTATTTT; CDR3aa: CASSIGWTSGSTDTQYF
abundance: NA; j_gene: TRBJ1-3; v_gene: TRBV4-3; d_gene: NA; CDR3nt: TGCGCCAGCAGCCTAGTCAGCGGGCAGGCCCGGCGAAGAAACACCATATATTTT; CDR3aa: CASSLVSGQARRRNTIYF
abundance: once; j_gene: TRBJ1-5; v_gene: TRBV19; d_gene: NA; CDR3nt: TGTGCCAGTAGAGGGGGATCCCCTAATCAGCCCCAGCATTTT; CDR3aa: CASRGGSPNQPQHF
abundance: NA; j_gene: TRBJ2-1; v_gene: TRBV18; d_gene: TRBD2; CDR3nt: TGTGCCAGCTCACCGGGGAGGGGCGGCGATGAGCAGTTCTTC; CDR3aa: CASSPGRGGDEQFF
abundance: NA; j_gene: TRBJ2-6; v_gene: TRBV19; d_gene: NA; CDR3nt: TGTGCCAGTAGTTCGGGGGGCCTCTCTGGGGCCAACGTCCTGACTTTC; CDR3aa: CASSSGGLSGANVLTF
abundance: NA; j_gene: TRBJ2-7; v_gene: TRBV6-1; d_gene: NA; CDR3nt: TGTGCCAGCAGTGAAGCCCGAGGATGGGAGCAGTACTTC; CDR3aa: CASSEARGWEQYF
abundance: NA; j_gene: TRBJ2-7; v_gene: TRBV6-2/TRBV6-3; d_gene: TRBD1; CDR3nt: TGTGCCAGCAGCTTCGACAGGGGCCACGAGCAGTACTTC; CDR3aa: CASSFDRGHEQYF
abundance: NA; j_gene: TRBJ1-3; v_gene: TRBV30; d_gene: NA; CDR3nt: TGTGCCTGGAGGGCAGTCACCAGGGCAATATCTGGAAACACCATATATTTT; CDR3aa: CAWRAVTRAISGNTIYF
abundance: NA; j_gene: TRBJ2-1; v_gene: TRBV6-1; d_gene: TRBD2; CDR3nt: TGTGCCAGCAGTGAAGCTTTACTAGCGGGGGGTTCCCACTACAATGAGCAGTTCTTC; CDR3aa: CASSEALLAGGSHYNEQFF
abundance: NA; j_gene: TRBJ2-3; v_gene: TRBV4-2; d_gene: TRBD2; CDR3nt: TGTGCCAGCAGCCAAGGACTAGCGGGGGGGCCTGGTTTCACAGATACGCAGTATTTT; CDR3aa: CASSQGLAGGPGFTDTQYF
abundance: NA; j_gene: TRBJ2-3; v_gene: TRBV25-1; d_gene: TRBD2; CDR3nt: TGTGCCAGCAGTGACCCCTTGCGGGGGAGCACAGATACGCAGTATTTT; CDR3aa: CASSDPLRGSTDTQYF
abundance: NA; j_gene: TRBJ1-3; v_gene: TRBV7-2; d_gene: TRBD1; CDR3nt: TGTGCCAGCAGTCCACAGGGGGCGGCTGGAAACACCATATATTTT; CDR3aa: CASSPQGAAGNTIYF
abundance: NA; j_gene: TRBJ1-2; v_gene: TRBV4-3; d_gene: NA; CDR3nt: TGCGCCAGCAGCCAAGGGTCTACAGGTGCTAACTATGGCTACACCTTC; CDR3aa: CASSQGSTGANYGYTF
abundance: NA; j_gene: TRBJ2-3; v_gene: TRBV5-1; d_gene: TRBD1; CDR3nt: TGCGCCAGCAGCGGGACAGGGGTTGATACGCAGTATTTT; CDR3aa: CASSGTGVDTQYF
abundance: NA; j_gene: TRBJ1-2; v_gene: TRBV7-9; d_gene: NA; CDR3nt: TGTGCCAGCAGCCCCGGGAGACTCGGGGATGGCTACACCTTC; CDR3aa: CASSPGRLGDGYTF
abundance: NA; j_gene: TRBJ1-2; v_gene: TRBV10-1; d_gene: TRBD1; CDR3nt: TGCGCCAGCAGTGAGTCGACCGGGACAGGGGCCAGGGGCTATGGCTACACCTTC; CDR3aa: CASSESTGTGARGYGYTF
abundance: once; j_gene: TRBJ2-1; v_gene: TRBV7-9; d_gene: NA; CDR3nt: TGTGCCAGCAGCTTAGTTGGCGGGGTAATTTACAATGAGCAGTTCTTC; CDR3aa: CASSLVGGVIYNEQFF
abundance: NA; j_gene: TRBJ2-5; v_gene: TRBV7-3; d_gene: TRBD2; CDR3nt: TGTGCCAGCAGCTCTTCTAGCGGGGGGGCTGAGGAGACCCAGTACTTC; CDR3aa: CASSSSSGGAEETQYF
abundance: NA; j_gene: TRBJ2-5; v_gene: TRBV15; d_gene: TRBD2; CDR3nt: TGTGCCACCAGCAGGGCGCCGGGACTAGCGGGAGTAGCAGAGACCCAGTACTTC; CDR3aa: CATSRAPGLAGVAETQYF
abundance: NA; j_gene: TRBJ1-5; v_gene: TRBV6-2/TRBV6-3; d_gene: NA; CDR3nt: TGTGCCAGCAGTTTTGGCGGGAATCAGCCCCAGCATTTT; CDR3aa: CASSFGGNQPQHF
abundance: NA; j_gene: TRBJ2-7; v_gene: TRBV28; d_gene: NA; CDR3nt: TGTGCCAGCAGCCACCAACAGCAGCAGTACTTC; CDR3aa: CASSHQQQQYF
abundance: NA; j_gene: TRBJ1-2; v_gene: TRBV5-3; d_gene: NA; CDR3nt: TGTGCCAGAAGCTTGGGACATTCGCGCGAGCAAAACTATGGCTACACCTTC; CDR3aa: CARSLGHSREQNYGYTF
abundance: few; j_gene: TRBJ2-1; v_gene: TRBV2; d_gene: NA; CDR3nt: TGTGCCAGCAGTCTCTCAGGGAACAATGAGCAGTTCTTC; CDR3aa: CASSLSGNNEQFF
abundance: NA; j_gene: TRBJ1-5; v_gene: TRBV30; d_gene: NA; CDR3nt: TGTGCCTGGAGTGTCGAAAAATATTCAGGGTCCAGGAAACCCCAGCATTTT; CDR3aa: CAWSVEKYSGSRKPQHF
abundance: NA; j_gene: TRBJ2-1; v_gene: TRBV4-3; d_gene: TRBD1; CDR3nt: TGCGCCAGCAGCCAAGGTGGACAGGAATACAATGAGCAGTTCTTC; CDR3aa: CASSQGGQEYNEQFF
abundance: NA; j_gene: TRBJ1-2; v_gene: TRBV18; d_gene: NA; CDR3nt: TGTGCCAGCTCACAGGGACTGTCTTCAGGCTACACCTTC; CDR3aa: CASSQGLSSGYTF
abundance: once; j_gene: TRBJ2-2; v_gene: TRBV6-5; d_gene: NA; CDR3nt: TGTGCCAGCAACACGGACAGCAACACCGGGGAGCTGTTTTTT; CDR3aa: CASNTDSNTGELFF
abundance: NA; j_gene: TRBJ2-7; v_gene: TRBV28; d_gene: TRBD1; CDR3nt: TGTGCCAGCAGAAGAACAGGGGTTGCCGAGCAGTACTTC; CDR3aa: CASRRTGVAEQYF
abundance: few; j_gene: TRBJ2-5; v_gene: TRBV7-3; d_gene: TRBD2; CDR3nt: TGTGCCAGCAGCAAAGGAGCGGGGATGGGAGAGACCCAGTACTTC; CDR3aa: CASSKGAGMGETQYF
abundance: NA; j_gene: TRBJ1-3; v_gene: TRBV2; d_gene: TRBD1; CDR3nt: TGTGCCAGAGGACAGGGTCGCTCTGGAAACACCATATATTTT; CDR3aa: CARGQGRSGNTIYF
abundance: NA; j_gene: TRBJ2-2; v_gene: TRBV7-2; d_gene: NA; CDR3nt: TGTGCCAGCAGGCCAACTAGCACCGGGGAGCTGTTTTTT; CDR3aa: CASRPTSTGELFF
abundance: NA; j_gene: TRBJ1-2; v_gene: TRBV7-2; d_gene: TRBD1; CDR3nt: TGTGCCAGCAGCTCAAACCGGGACAGGGGCCACCCTGACTATGGCTACACCTTC; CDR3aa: CASSSNRDRGHPDYGYTF
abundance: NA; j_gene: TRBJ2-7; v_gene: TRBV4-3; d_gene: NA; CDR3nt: TGCGCCAGCAGCCCGGGATCAGAGGGATCCTACGAGCAGTACTTC; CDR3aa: CASSPGSEGSYEQYF
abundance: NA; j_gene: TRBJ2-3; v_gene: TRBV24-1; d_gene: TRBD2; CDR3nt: TGTGCCACCAGTGATAGGACGGGACTAAACACAGATACGCAGTATTTT; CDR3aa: CATSDRTGLNTDTQYF
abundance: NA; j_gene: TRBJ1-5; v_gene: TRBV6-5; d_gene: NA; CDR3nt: TGTGCCAGCAGTTACCTCCAGGGTTATCAGCCCCAGCATTTT; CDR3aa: CASSYLQGYQPQHF
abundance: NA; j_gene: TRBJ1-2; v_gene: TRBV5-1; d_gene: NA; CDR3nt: TGCGCCAGCAGCACAGGCCGGGCAGGGGATAACTATGGCTACACCTTC; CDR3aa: CASSTGRAGDNYGYTF
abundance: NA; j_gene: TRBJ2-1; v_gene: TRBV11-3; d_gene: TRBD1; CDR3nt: TGTGCCAGCAGCTTAGGACGTCCGGGACAGGATGGAAATGAGCAGTTCTTC; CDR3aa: CASSLGRPGQDGNEQFF
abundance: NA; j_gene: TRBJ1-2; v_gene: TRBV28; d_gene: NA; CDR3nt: TGTGCCAGCAGTCCTCGCCGCGGGCTTGGCTACACCTTC; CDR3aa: CASSPRRGLGYTF
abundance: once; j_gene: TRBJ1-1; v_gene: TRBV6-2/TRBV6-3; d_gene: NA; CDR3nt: TGTGCCAGCAGTTACTCTGGCGGGAGCGGGACTGAAGCTTTCTTT; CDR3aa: CASSYSGGSGTEAFF
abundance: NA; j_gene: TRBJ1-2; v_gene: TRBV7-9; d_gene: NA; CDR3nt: TGTGCCAGCAGCTTAGTTCCCGACAGCGAGAACTATGGCTACACCTTC; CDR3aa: CASSLVPDSENYGYTF
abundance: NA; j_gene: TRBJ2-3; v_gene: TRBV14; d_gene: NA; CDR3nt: TGTGCCAGCAGTCGCCGGGTCTCGGTGGGCGGGACAGATACGCAGTATTTT; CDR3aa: CASSRRVSVGGTDTQYF
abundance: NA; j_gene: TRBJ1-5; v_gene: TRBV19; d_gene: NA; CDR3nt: TGTGCCATACAGGGCCCCAATCAGCCCCAGCATTTT; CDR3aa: CAIQGPNQPQHF